A selection of T cell receptor beta chains follows, all from one sample in a study of follicular helper T cells after annual influenza vaccination. Sequencing used immunoSEQ multiplex PCR; TCRdb keeps in-frame clones, though not all of them. The top ten clones hold 1.3% of a sample with 12,000 to 15,000 clones, 65% to 85% of them seen once. Source: CXCR5+ CD38- circulating T follicular helper cells from blood, taken 7 days after influenza vaccination. The receptors derive from an adult who received the influenza vaccine. Both conserved end residues are part of each CDR3. A D gene is named only where the DNA matches it firmly. Not every row has a clone size; where given, it reads once, few, many or a size class.

clone_size	v_call	d_call	j_call	cdr3_aa	cdr3_nt
NA	TRBV7-9	NA	TRBJ2-5	CASSLGEVGGEKTQYF	TGTGCCAGCAGCTTGGGTGAAGTGGGAGGAGAGAAGACCCAGTACTTC
NA	TRBV19	TRBD1	TRBJ2-2	CASSTGQGIGELFF	TGTGCCAGTAGTACGGGACAGGGGATCGGGGAGCTGTTTTTT
few	TRBV11-2	TRBD1	TRBJ2-7	CASSPRGGTGFNEQYF	TGTGCCAGCAGCCCCAGAGGGGGGACAGGGTTCAACGAGCAGTACTTC
NA	TRBV16	TRBD1	TRBJ1-2	CASSQGTGLAYGYTF	TGTGCCAGCAGCCAGGGGACAGGGCTGGCCTATGGCTACACCTTC
NA	TRBV28	TRBD1	TRBJ1-5	CASSQPWQGAFNQPQHF	TGTGCCAGCAGCCAACCCTGGCAGGGGGCTTTCAATCAGCCCCAGCATTTT
NA	TRBV5-5	NA	TRBJ2-7	CASSLEGLPEAEQYF	TGTGCCAGCAGCTTGGAGGGACTCCCCGAAGCCGAGCAGTACTTC
NA	TRBV5-1	NA	TRBJ2-1	CASLRDSPRFDEQFF	TGCGCCAGCTTAAGGGACTCCCCAAGGTTTGATGAGCAGTTCTTC
once	TRBV6-6	NA	TRBJ1-1	CASSYRGEGTEAFF	TGTGCCAGCAGTTATCGGGGGGAAGGCACTGAAGCTTTCTTT
NA	TRBV7-3	NA	TRBJ2-3	CASSLNYRTDTQYF	TGTGCCAGCAGCTTAAACTACCGCACAGATACGCAGTATTTT
NA	TRBV11-2	TRBD2	TRBJ2-7	CASSLRAGGRLGEQYF	TGTGCCAGCAGCCTCCGAGCGGGAGGGCGTCTTGGCGAGCAGTACTTC
few	TRBV4-1	NA	TRBJ2-7	CASSQDRGTGSYEQYF	TGCGCCAGCAGCCAAGATCGTGGTACAGGCTCCTACGAGCAGTACTTC
NA	TRBV29-1	NA	TRBJ1-2	CSALTENYGYTF	TGCAGCGCCTTGACTGAAAACTATGGCTACACCTTC
NA	TRBV18	NA	TRBJ2-2	CASSPLGNTGELFF	TGTGCCAGCTCACCTTTGGGCAACACCGGGGAGCTGTTTTTT
NA	TRBV6-4	TRBD1	TRBJ2-7	CASSPDRASEQYF	TGTGCCAGCAGTCCAGACAGGGCGAGCGAGCAGTACTTC
NA	TRBV28	TRBD1	TRBJ1-5	CASSPQTGWNQPQHF	TGTGCCAGCAGTCCTCAGACAGGGTGGAATCAGCCCCAGCATTTT
NA	TRBV6-1	NA	TRBJ2-6	CASSDSGTGANVLTF	TGTGCCAGCAGTGACAGCGGGACAGGGGCCAACGTCCTGACTTTC
few	TRBV5-1	TRBD1	TRBJ2-7	CASSQDREQYF	TGCGCCAGCAGCCAGGACAGGGAGCAGTACTTC
NA	TRBV10-2	NA	TRBJ2-3	CASSAGDTQYF	TGCGCCAGCAGTGCCGGGGATACGCAGTATTTT